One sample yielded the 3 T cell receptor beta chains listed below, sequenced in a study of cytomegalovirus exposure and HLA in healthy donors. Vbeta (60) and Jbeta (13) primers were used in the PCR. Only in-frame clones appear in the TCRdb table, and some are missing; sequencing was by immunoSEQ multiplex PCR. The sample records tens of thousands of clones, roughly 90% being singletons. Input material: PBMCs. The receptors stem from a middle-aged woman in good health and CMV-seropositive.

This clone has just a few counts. CDR3 sequence reads: CASSLLLAGVSGELFF. Written as DNA, the CDR3 is TGCGCCAGCAGCTTGCTACTAGCGGGAGTCTCCGGGGAGCTGTTTTTT. The J gene is TRBJ2-2, the V gene TRBV5-1; 11 nucleotides align to TRBD2. V trimming: 1 base; J trimming: 6 bases; junction bases outside the gene matches: 5. Germline loops: CDR1 SGHRS, CDR2 YFSETQ. The CDR3 length is 16 residues. Combining the CDR3 with reference TRBV5-1 and TRBJ2-2 gives the whole variable domain KAGVTQTPRYLIKTRGQQVTLSCSPISGHRSVSWYQQTPGQGLQFLFEYFSETQRNKGNFPGRFSGRQFSNSRSEMNVSTLELGDSALYLCASSLLLAGVSGELFFGEGSRLTVL.

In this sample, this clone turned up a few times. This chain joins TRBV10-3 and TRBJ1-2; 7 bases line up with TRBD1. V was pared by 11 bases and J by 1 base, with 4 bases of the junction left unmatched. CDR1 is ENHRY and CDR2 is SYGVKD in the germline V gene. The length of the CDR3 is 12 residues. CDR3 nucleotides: TGTGCCGTGGGGACAGATAACTATGGCTACACCTTC. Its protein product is CAVGTDNYGYTF.

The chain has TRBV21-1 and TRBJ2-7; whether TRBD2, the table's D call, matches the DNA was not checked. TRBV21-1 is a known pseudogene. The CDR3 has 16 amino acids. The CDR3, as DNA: TGTGCCAGCAGCAAGACGAGGGGGGGGGCGGGGTACGAGCAGTACTTC. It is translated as CASSKTRGGAGYEQYF.